The 27 T cell receptor beta chains in this list originate from one sample, sequenced in a study of blood T cell repertoires in COVID-19. Only in-frame clones appear in the TCRdb table, and some are missing; sequencing was by immunoSEQ multiplex PCR. The repertoire consists of around 81,000 clones, with about four fifths occurring once and the leading ten covering around 13%. The sequenced sample consisted of peripheral blood. These receptors came from a human donor in a cohort sampled during active COVID-19.

This clone has a single count. The gene calls are TRBV9 and TRBJ1-2; 8 nucleotides agree with TRBD1. With 1 base clipped from V and 7 bases from J, the junction kept 9 bases outside the gene matches. Germline loops: CDR1 SGDLS, CDR2 YYNGEE. The CDR3 sequence is 15 residues long. The CDR3 is CASSVTSQGEGGYTF. Here the CDR3 DNA reads TGTGCCAGCAGCGTAACCTCACAGGGGGAAGGTGGCTACACCTTC.

The genes are TRBV19 and TRBJ1-6, with 9 bases aligning to TRBD1. V dropped 6 bases and J dropped 5; count of bases not matched to a gene: 8. The CDR3 consists of 16 residues. Germline V gene data show CDR1 as LNHDA and CDR2 as SQIVND (reference sequence). The CDR3 reads CASSLGQGSHNSPLHF. The CDR3 DNA is TGTGCCAGTAGCCTAGGACAGGGGAGCCATAATTCACCCCTCCACTTT.

The CDR3 loop is CASSHRGERSGNTIYF. CDR3 bases: TGCGCCAGCAGTCACAGGGGGGAACGCTCTGGAAACACCATATATTTT. The J gene is TRBJ1-3, the V gene TRBV10-1, with 8 bases fitting TRBD1. The CDR3 length is 16 residues. Germline trimming cut 5 bases from V and 0 bases from J; bases unmatched to any gene: 6. CDR1 is WNHNN, CDR2 SYGVQD, per germline (reference sequence).

J is TRBJ2-7 and V is TRBV19; 16 bases are shared with TRBD2. The CDR3 has 18 residues. Unmatched junction bases numbered 6, after V lost 3 bases and J lost 1 base. From germline, CDR1 is LNHDA and CDR2 SQIVND (reference sequence). CDR3 region: CASSISGLAGGRSYEQYF. DNA for the CDR3: TGTGCCAGTAGTATTTCGGGACTAGCGGGGGGGCGATCCTACGAGCAGTACTTC. Variable domain in full (rest from reference TRBV19 and TRBJ2-7): DGGITQSPKYLFRKEGQNVTLSCEQNLNHDAMYWYRQDPGQGLRLIYYSQIVNDFQKGDIAEGYSVSREKKESFPLTVTSAQKNPTAFYLCASSISGLAGGRSYEQYFGPGTRLTVT.

Worth noting for this clone: Distinct nucleotide sequences in the sample also encode this CDR3. The rearrangement joins TRBV7-3 to TRBJ2-1; D is unclear. The germline V gene encodes CDR1 SGHTA and CDR2 FQGTGA. This CDR3 is built from 15 residues. V lost 0 bases, J lost 0 bases, and 6 bases lay in between. The CDR3 here is CASSLTASSYNEQFF. The CDR3 DNA follows: TGTGCCAGCAGCTTAACGGCTAGCTCCTACAATGAGCAGTTCTTC.

This clone came up once. This chain links TRBV5-4 with TRBJ2-3; weak D call: TRBD1 (7 bases). The germline CDR1 and CDR2 sequences are SGHNT and YYREEE (reference sequence). The V end was cut by 6 bases, the J end by 4 bases, with 18 bases between. The CDR3 has 15 residues. CDR3 bases: TGTGCCAGCAAACAAGGCGGGACAGCGTCAGATACGCAGTATTTT. The encoded protein is CASKQGGTASDTQYF.

The V call is TRBV7-6, the J call TRBJ2-3; perhaps TRBD2 as D (6 bases). V shed 2 bases and J shed 2 bases, with 14 bases lying between them. The CDR3 has 16 residues. Germline values: CDR1 SGHVS, CDR2 FNYEAQ. This CDR3 reads CASSLSRRGYTDTQYF. The CDR3 nucleotides read TGTGCCAGCAGCTTATCGAGGCGGGGTTACACAGATACGCAGTATTTT.

V usage is TRBV5-1 and J usage is TRBJ2-3, with 11 bases identical to TRBD2. Germline lookup yields CDR1 SGHRS and CDR2 YFSETQ. The CDR3 has 16 amino acids. After removal of 4 bases from V and 5 bases from J, the junction contained 9 bases not matched to a gene. The CDR3 DNA sequence: TGCGCCAGCAGCGGATTAGCGGGGGGGCTAGGAGATACGCAGTATTTT. It encodes CASSGLAGGLGDTQYF.

The chain has TRBV7-3 and TRBJ1-6; 8 positions match TRBD1. Losses at the gene ends were 6 bases for V and 9 bases for J; bases not matched to a gene: 4. CDR1 is SGHTA, CDR2 FQGTGA, per germline. This CDR3 comprises 13 residues. This CDR3 reads CASSGQGGSPLHF. CDR3 nucleotides: TGTGCCAGCAGTGGACAGGGCGGTTCACCCCTCCACTTT.

The J gene is TRBJ1-2, the V gene TRBV2, with D possibly matching TRBD1 (5 bases). The germline gives CDR1 SNHLY, CDR2 FYNNEI. There are 14 residues in the CDR3. The V end was cut by 7 bases, the J end by 8 bases, with 20 bases between. CDR3 in amino acids: CASTSQSTVWGYTF. Written as DNA, the CDR3 is TGTGCCAGCACCTCCCAATCGACAGTTTGGGGCTACACCTTC.

The chain links TRBV18 to TRBJ2-1, with 8 positions matching TRBD2. With 6 bases clipped from V and 6 bases from J, the junction kept 10 bases outside the gene matches. The CDR3 is 15 residues long. Germline values: CDR1 KGHSH, CDR2 LQKENI. The CDR3 DNA is TGTGCCAGCTCGTCGAGGCAGGCGGGGGGCAATGAGCAGTTCTTC. Translating gives CASSSRQAGGNEQFF.

The chain uses TRBV15 and TRBJ1-5, with no clear D. Germline CDR1 is LNHNV and CDR2 is YYDKDF (reference sequence). This CDR3 is 12 amino acids long. Trimming stripped 5 bases from V and 5 bases from J, with 7 bases between. In DNA form, the CDR3 reads TGTGCCACCAGCCGGGAGTATCAGCCCCAGCATTTT. As protein: CATSREYQPQHF.

CDR3 nucleotides: TGCGCCAGCAGCCAAGAGAAGGTGCCGGGACAGATACCCTTTTTGACCAAAAACATTCAGTACTTC. It yields the protein CASSQEKVPGQIPFLTKNIQYF. J is TRBJ2-4 and V is TRBV4-1, with TRBD1 matching over 7 bases. The CDR3 sequence is 22 residues long. Looked up from germline, CDR1 is MGHRA and CDR2 is YSYEKL. V was clipped by 0 bases and J by 2 bases; unmatched bases: 22.

The CDR3 reads CASSQVFPNTGELFF. CDR3 sequence (DNA): TGCGCCAGCAGCCAAGTATTTCCGAACACCGGGGAGCTGTTTTTT. The gene calls are TRBV4-1 and TRBJ2-2; D not certain. Trimming stripped 1 base from V and 0 bases from J, with 6 bases between. CDR3 length: 15 amino acids. CDR1 is MGHRA, CDR2 YSYEKL, per germline.

Note on this clone: Other nucleotide sequences in the sample specify the same CDR3. The chain is built from TRBV6-5 and TRBJ1-5, with a weak D call TRBD1 (6 bases). V shed 0 bases and J shed 4 bases, with 10 bases lying between them. This CDR3 has 15 amino acids. Germline values: CDR1 MNHEY, CDR2 SVGAGI. CDR3 region: CASSYSRGSNQPQHF. The CDR3 nucleotides are TGTGCCAGCAGTTACTCGAGGGGGTCAAATCAGCCCCAGCATTTT.

The chain joins TRBV20-1 to TRBJ2-1; weak D call: TRBD2 (5 bases). Trimming took off 3 bases at V and 8 bases at J, with 17 bases between the two ends. CDR1 is DFQATT, CDR2 SNEGSKA, per germline (reference sequence). The CDR3 contains 14 residues. CDR3 coding DNA: TGCAGTGCTAGTTTGGGAGTCGGGGTACATGAGCAGTTCTTC. Protein: CSASLGVGVHEQFF.

The chain uses TRBV9 and TRBJ2-7; D unclear. CDR1 and CDR2 from the germline V gene are SGDLS and YYNGEE. With 1 base removed from V and 5 bases from J, the gap between germline ends came to 13 bases. The CDR3 has 14 residues. The CDR3 region has the DNA TGTGCCAGCAGCGTAAGTTGGGCAGACAACGAGCAGTACTTC. Translation gives CASSVSWADNEQYF. The full variable domain, its missing parts supplied by reference TRBV9 and TRBJ2-7, is DSGVTQTPKHLITATGQRVTLRCSPRSGDLSVYWYQQSLDQGLQFLIQYYNGEERAKGNILERFSAQQFPDLHSELNLSSLELGDSALYFCASSVSWADNEQYFGPGTRLTVT.

The rearrangement links TRBV4-1 to TRBJ2-5; perhaps TRBD1 as D (6 bases). V lost 6 bases, J lost 2 bases, and 13 bases lay in between. The CDR3 is made up of 14 amino acids. Germline V lookup: CDR1 MGHRA, CDR2 YSYEKL. Here the CDR3 reads CASSPGQLQETQYF. CDR3 nucleotide sequence: TGCGCCAGCAGTCCAGGACAGCTACAAGAGACCCAGTACTTC.

Remarks on this clone: This same CDR3 is encoded by further DNA sequences in the sample. The V gene is TRBV3-1 (or the pseudogene TRBV3-2), the J gene TRBJ1-5; tentatively, D is TRBD1 (5 bases). The CDR3 sequence is 15 residues long. CDR1 and CDR2 from the germline V gene are LGHDT and YNNKEL (reference sequence). V was clipped by 4 bases and J by 0 bases, with 10 bases between them. The DNA for the CDR3 is TGTGCCAGCAGCCTTTCCGGGGGTAGCAATCAGCCCCAGCATTTT. Translating it yields CASSLSGGSNQPQHF.

The chain employs TRBV5-4 and TRBJ2-2; D possibly corresponds to TRBD1 (5 bases). The germline V gene encodes CDR1 SGHNT and CDR2 YYREEE (reference sequence). The V end was cut by 0 bases, the J end by 5 bases, with 11 bases between. The CDR3 spans 15 residues. The CDR3 coding sequence is TGTGCCAGCAGCTTGGGGCAGGGTAGTACCGGGGAGCTGTTTTTT. This translates into CASSLGQGSTGELFF.

CDR3 nucleotide sequence: TGTGCCAGCAGGCGCCTAGCGGGGGGGCTGAGAGGCGAGCAGTACTTC. Translation: CASRRLAGGLRGEQYF. This chain joins TRBV13 and TRBJ2-7, with 12 bases aligning to TRBD2. The germline V gene has CDR1 PRHDT and CDR2 FYEKMQ (reference sequence). The CDR3 length is 16 residues. After removal of 6 bases from V and 6 bases from J, the junction contained 12 bases not matched to a gene. Together with reference TRBV13 and TRBJ2-7, the CDR3 gives the full variable domain: AAGVIQSPRHLIKEKRETATLKCYPIPRHDTVYWYQQGPGQDPQFLISFYEKMQSDKGSIPDRFSAQQFSDYHSELNMSSLELGDSALYFCASRRLAGGLRGEQYFGPGTRLTVT.

V gene TRBV19 combines with J gene TRBJ2-1, with 10 bases lining up with TRBD1. The ends lost 3 bases at V and 12 bases at J; junction bases unmatched: 11. The CDR3 sequence is 15 residues long. Per the germline V gene, CDR1 is LNHDA and CDR2 is SQIVND (reference sequence). Here the CDR3 reads CASSILSGQGVGQFF. In DNA, the CDR3 is TGTGCCAGTAGTATTTTATCAGGACAGGGGGTAGGGCAGTTCTTC.

This clone appeared a few times. The chain is built from TRBV9 and TRBJ2-1; 13 bases are a match to TRBD2. The CDR3 runs 14 residues. Germline CDR1 and CDR2: SGDLS and YYNGEE. Losses at the gene ends were 3 bases for V and 10 bases for J; bases not matched to a gene: 4. The CDR3 DNA sequence: TGTGCCAGCAGCGCCCGACTAGCGGGGGGCGAGCAGTTCTTC. It encodes CASSARLAGGEQFF.

This chain joins TRBV7-9 and TRBJ2-2, with D possibly matching TRBD1 (5 bases). Deletions cut 6 bases from V and 6 bases from J, with 11 bases between. The germline V gene has CDR1 SEHNR and CDR2 FQNEAQ (reference sequence). The CDR3 is made up of 13 amino acids. CDR3 nucleotides: TGTGCCAGCAGACCCAGGGTCCCCGGGGAGCTGTTTTTT. This gives the protein CASRPRVPGELFF.

The J gene is TRBJ1-6, the V gene TRBV18, with 9 bases aligning to TRBD1. V shed 3 bases, J shed 7 bases, and the junction held 7 bases outside the gene matches. Looked up from germline, CDR1 is KGHSH and CDR2 is LQKENI. The CDR3 extends over 16 amino acids. The CDR3 sequence: CASSPRTGALNSPLHF. CDR3 in DNA: TGTGCCAGCTCACCTCGGACAGGGGCCTTAAATTCACCCCTCCACTTT.

The chain couples TRBV6-2 or TRBV6-3 to TRBJ2-3, with 8 positions matching TRBD2. Losses at the gene ends were 2 bases for V and 4 bases for J; bases not matched to a gene: 2. The CDR3 length is 14 residues. The germline CDR1 and CDR2 sequences are MNHEY and SVGEGT. The CDR3 nucleotides read TGTGCCAGCAGTTACCGGGGGGGCCCAGATACGCAGTATTTT. It encodes CASSYRGGPDTQYF.

This clone appeared once. The chain combines TRBV11-2 with TRBJ2-5, with 12 bases fitting TRBD2. The V gene's germline CDR1 is SGHAT and CDR2 FQNNGV. The CDR3 is 17 amino acids. V gave up 3 bases and J gave up 2 bases; unmatched junction bases: 7. Written as DNA, the CDR3 is TGTGCCAGCAGCTTTGGGAGGACTAGCGGGGTACAAGAGACCCAGTACTTC. Translated, it gives CASSFGRTSGVQETQYF.